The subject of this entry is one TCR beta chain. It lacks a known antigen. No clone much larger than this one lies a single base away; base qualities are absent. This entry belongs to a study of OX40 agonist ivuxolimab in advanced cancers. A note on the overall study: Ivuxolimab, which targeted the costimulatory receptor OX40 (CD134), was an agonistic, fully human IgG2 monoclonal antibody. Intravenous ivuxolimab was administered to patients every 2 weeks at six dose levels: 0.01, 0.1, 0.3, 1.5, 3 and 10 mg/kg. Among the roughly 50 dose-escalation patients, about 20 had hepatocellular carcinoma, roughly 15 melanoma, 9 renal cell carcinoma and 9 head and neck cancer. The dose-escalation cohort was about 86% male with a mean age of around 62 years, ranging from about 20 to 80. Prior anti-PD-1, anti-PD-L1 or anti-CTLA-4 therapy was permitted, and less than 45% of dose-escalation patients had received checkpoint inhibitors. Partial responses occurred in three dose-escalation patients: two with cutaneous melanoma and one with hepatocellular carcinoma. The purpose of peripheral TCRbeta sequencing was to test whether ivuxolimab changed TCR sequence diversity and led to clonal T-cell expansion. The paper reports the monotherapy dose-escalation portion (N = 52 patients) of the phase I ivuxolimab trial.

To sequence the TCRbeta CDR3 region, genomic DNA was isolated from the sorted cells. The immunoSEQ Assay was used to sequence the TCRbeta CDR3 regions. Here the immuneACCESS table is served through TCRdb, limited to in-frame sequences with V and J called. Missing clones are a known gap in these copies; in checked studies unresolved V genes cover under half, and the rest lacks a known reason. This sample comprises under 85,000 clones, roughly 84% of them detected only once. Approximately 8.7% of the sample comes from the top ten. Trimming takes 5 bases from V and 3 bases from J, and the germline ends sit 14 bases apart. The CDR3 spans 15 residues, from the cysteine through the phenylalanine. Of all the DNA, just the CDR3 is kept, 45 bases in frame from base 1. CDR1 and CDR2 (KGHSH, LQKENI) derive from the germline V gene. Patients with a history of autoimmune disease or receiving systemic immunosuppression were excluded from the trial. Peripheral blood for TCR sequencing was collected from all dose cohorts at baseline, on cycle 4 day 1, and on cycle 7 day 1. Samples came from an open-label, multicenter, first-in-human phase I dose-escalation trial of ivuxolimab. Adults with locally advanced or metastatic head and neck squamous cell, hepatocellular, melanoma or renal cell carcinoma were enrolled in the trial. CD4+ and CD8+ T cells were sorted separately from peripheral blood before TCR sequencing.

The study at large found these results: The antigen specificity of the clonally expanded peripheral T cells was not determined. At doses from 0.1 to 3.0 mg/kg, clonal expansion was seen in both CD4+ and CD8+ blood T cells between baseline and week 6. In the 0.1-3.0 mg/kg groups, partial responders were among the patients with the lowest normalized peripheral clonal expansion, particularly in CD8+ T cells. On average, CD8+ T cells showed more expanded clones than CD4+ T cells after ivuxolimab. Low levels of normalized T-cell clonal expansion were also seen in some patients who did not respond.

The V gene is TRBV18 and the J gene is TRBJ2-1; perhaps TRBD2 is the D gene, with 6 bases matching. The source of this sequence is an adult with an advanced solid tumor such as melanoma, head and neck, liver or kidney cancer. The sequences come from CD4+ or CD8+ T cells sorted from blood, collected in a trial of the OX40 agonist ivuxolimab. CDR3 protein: CASSVGEALYNEQFF. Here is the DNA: TGTGCCAGCTCAGTAGGGGAGGCCCTCTACAATGAGCAGTTCTTC. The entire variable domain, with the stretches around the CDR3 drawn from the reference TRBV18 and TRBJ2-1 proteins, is NAGVMQNPRHLVRRRGQEARLRCSPMKGHSHVYWYRQLPEEGLKFMVYLQKENIIDESGMPKERFSAEFPKEGPSILRIQQVVRGDSAAYFCASSVGEALYNEQFFGPGTRLTVL.